The 27 T cell receptor beta chains presented below share a single source sample, sequenced in a study of regulatory T cells in long-lasting Graves disease. Arm-PCR with iRepertoire HTBI primers amplified the CDR3 regions for these TCR beta libraries. TCRdb passed the multiplex PCR reads through MiXCR, listing each CDR3 protein once. The data show fewer than 500,000 distinct CDR3 sequences, with 15% to 20% seen just once and 12% held by the top ten. As to time point: newly diagnosed GD, antithyroid drugs for less than 3 months. The TCR library was prepared using RNA isolated from PBMCs. The same sample was also used in a study of T cells in Graves' hyperthyroidism and ophthalmopathy.

The sample was peripheral blood mononuclear cells (PBMCs), taken at new diagnosis, from a patient treated with antithyroid drugs. The origin of the receptors is a man aged 35 to 55 with Graves disease.

This clonotype was detected ten times or more. V usage is TRBV20-1 and J usage is TRBJ1-1; perhaps TRBD1 as D (5 bases). Germline V gene lookup returns CDR1 DFQATT and CDR2 SNEGSKA (reference sequence). The CDR3 has 11 amino acids. CDR3 nucleotide sequence: TGCAGAGCCTCGGGGGGGAACAAAGCTTTCTTT. This translates into CRASGGNKAFF.

Ten or more counts support this clonotype. At one end, the junction sequence differs from germline, possibly due to a read error. J is TRBJ2-7 and V is TRBV7-7, with D unclear. From germline, CDR1 is SSHAT and CDR2 FNYEAQ (reference sequence). The CDR3 loop spans 16 amino acids. The CDR3 DNA reads as TGTGCTAGCAGCTTAGACCGAATATGCGATCTGGAGGAGCAGTACTTC. It is translated as CASSLDRICDLEEQYF.

This clonotype has at least ten counts. The rearrangement joins TRBV28 to TRBJ2-1; 8 nucleotides match TRBD1. The J segment lost 7 bases and the V segment lost 6 bases, leaving 11 bases of the junction unmatched. Germline V lookup: CDR1 MDHEN, CDR2 SYDVKM. This CDR3 is built from 15 residues. DNA for the CDR3: TGTGCCAGCAGGTCAACAGGGGGGATAGGGAATGAGCAGTTCTTC. This encodes CASRSTGGIGNEQFF.

The rearrangement uses TRBV5-5 and TRBJ2-7; 11 nucleotides agree with TRBD1. CDR3 size: 14 residues. CDR1 is SGHKS and CDR2 is YYEKEE in the germline V gene (reference sequence). The ends lost 4 bases at V and 5 bases at J; junction bases unmatched: 5. The CDR3 bases are TGTGCCAGCAGCCGTGGACAGGGGGCCAACGAGCAGTACTTC. Its protein product is CASSRGQGANEQYF.

The gene calls are TRBV12-3 or TRBV12-4 and TRBJ2-5, with D uncertain. This CDR3 contains 14 residues. Trimming stripped 5 bases from V and 5 bases from J, with 15 bases between. DNA of the CDR3: TGTGCCAGCAGTCCTACCGGCCCCTGGGAGACCCAGTACTTC. Translated: CASSPTGPWETQYF.

This clonotype appeared many times. The chain couples TRBV11-2 to TRBJ2-7; TRBD1 agrees at 7 bases. This CDR3 has 14 residues. J lost 3 bases, V lost 5 bases, and 7 bases had no gene match. The germline gives CDR1 SGHAT, CDR2 FQNNGV. CDR3: CASSPGQALYEQYF. As DNA, the CDR3 is TGTGCCAGCAGCCCCGGACAGGCACTCTACGAGCAGTACTTC.

This clonotype has ten or more counts. The chain carries TRBV20-1 and TRBJ2-3, with D unclear. Germline assignment: CDR1 DFQATT and CDR2 SNEGSKA (reference sequence). The CDR3 consists of 14 residues. V was pared by 4 bases and J by 4 bases, with 15 bases between. The CDR3 loop is CSAIFVWRPDTQYF. CDR3 in DNA: TGCAGTGCTATATTTGTGTGGCGACCAGATACGCAGTATTTT.

This clonotype was counted ten times or more. V gene TRBV7-9 combines with J gene TRBJ2-1, with D perhaps TRBD1 or TRBD2 (5 bases each). V dropped 3 bases and J dropped 11 bases, with 17 bases sitting between them. Germline CDR1 and CDR2: SEHNR and FQNEAQ (reference sequence). The CDR3 has 14 residues. The CDR3 is CASSLRDPISQQFF. Written as DNA, the CDR3 is TGTGCCAGCAGCTTGAGGGACCCGATCTCTCAGCAGTTCTTC. Drawing the rest from reference TRBV7-9 and TRBJ2-1, the complete variable domain is DTGVSQNPRHKITKRGQNVTFRCDPISEHNRLYWYRQTLGQGPEFLTYFQNEAQLEKSRLLSDRFSAERPKGSFSTLEIQRTEQGDSAMYLCASSLRDPISQQFFGPGTRLTVL.

This clonotype has just a few counts. The J gene is TRBJ1-5, the V gene TRBV5-6, with 8 nucleotides matching TRBD1. CDR1 is SGHDT, CDR2 YYEEEE, per germline. CDR3 length: 16 amino acids. Losses at the gene ends were 0 bases for V and 3 bases for J; bases not matched to a gene: 5. DNA of the CDR3: TGTGCCAGCAGCTTGGGACAGGGGTCCTCCAATCAGCCCCAGCATTTT. Translating gives CASSLGQGSSNQPQHF. Full variable domain (missing parts from reference TRBV5-6 and TRBJ1-5): DAGVTQSPTHLIKTRGQQVTLRCSPKSGHDTVSWYQQALGQGPQFIFQYYEEEERQRGNFPDRFSGHQFPNYSSELNVNALLLGDSALYLCASSLGQGSSNQPQHFGDGTRLSIL.

The chain combines TRBV20-1 with TRBJ2-7; D uncertain. Trimming removed 7 bases from V and 1 base from J, with 8 bases in between. There are 11 residues in the CDR3. CDR1 is DFQATT, CDR2 SNEGSKA, per germline (reference sequence). CDR3 in DNA: TGCAGTGTACACCTTTCCTACGAGCAGTACTTC. It encodes CSVHLSYEQYF.

To note about this clonotype: A much larger clone differs from this one at a single base, so this may be a read error. The chain joins TRBV20-1 to TRBJ1-5; D is possibly TRBD1 (6 bases). Germline V CDR1 and CDR2: DFQATT, SNEGSKA (reference sequence). The CDR3 sequence is 15 residues long. Trimming cost V 3 bases and J 5 bases, with 17 bases left between them. CDR3 amino acids: CSARPQGFGHQPQHF. The CDR3 DNA is TGCAGTGCTAGGCCACAGGGTTTTGGGCATCAGCCCCAGCATTTT.

This clonotype appeared many times. The chain uses TRBV28 and TRBJ2-5, with TRBD2 identical over 7 bases. The CDR3 totals 13 residues. CDR1 and CDR2 from the germline V gene are MDHEN and SYDVKM. V shed 6 bases and J 9 bases; nucleotides not matched to a gene: 10. The CDR3 coding sequence is TGTGCCAGCAGAGGGAGGGGCCCTGAGCCCCAGTACTTC. Its translation: CASRGRGPEPQYF.

The rearrangement uses TRBV11-3 and TRBJ1-1; 10 bases match TRBD1. CDR1 is SGHNT, CDR2 YENEEA, per germline. J was trimmed by 3 bases and V by 5 bases; bases with no gene match: 3. This CDR3 region has 14 residues. CDR3 DNA sequence: TGTGCCAGCAGCGAGACAGGGGGCTACACTGAAGCTTTCTTT. Protein product: CASSETGGYTEAFF.

The gene calls are TRBV6-1 and TRBJ1-3; D call uncertain. This CDR3 has 14 amino acids. Trimming cost V 6 bases and J 4 bases, with 13 bases left between them. The germline CDR1 and CDR2 sequences are MNHNS and SASEGT. CDR3 amino acids: CASSSVVSGNTIYF. In nucleotides, the CDR3 is TGTGCCAGCAGCTCCGTCGTTTCGGGAAACACCATATATTTT.

The chain couples TRBV7-9 to TRBJ2-1, with a tentative D call TRBD2 (5 bases). V was clipped by 1 base and J by 6 bases, with 10 bases between them. The germline gives CDR1 SEHNR, CDR2 FQNEAQ (reference sequence). The CDR3 covers 14 residues. CDR3 DNA: TGTGCCAGCAGCTTAGGGAGGACTTTCAATGAGCAGTTCTTC. As protein: CASSLGRTFNEQFF.

This clonotype was detected many times. The V call is TRBV11-2, the J call TRBJ2-6; the D is unclear. V was pared by 8 bases and J by 4 bases, with 15 bases between. The CDR3 covers 15 residues. Germline CDR1 SGHAT, CDR2 FQNNGV. The CDR3 coding sequence is TGTGCCAGCGAAAATAGTGCGTTCGGGGCCAACGTCCTGACTTTC. Translating gives CASENSAFGANVLTF.

The chain carries TRBV15 and TRBJ2-3; 8 positions match TRBD2. V was pared by 0 bases and J by 1 base, with 0 bases of the junction left unmatched. The CDR3 runs to 15 residues. CDR1 LNHNV and CDR2 YYDKDF come from the germline V gene (reference sequence). The DNA of the CDR3 is TGTGCCACCAGCAGAGAACTAGCGGGCACAGATACGCAGTATTTT. Translating it yields CATSRELAGTDTQYF. The full variable domain, its missing parts supplied by reference TRBV15 and TRBJ2-3, is DAMVIQNPRYQVTQFGKPVTLSCSQTLNHNVMYWYQQKSSQAPKLLFHYYDKDFNNEADTPDNFQSRRPNTSFCFLDIRSPGLGDTAMYLCATSRELAGTDTQYFGPGTRLTVL.

This clonotype was seen at least ten times. The chain joins TRBV20-1 to TRBJ2-3; 7 bases line up with TRBD2. This CDR3 is built from 12 residues. The germline V gene encodes CDR1 DFQATT and CDR2 SNEGSKA (reference sequence). Trimming took 5 bases from V and 4 from J; bases not matched to a gene: 3. The CDR3 here is CSAGRAADTQYF. In DNA form, the CDR3 reads TGCAGTGCTGGGAGGGCGGCAGATACGCAGTATTTT.

This clonotype was detected many times. The J gene is TRBJ1-2, the V gene TRBV2; possible D gene TRBD1, 5 bases. V was shortened by 8 bases and J by 3 bases, with 13 bases between the two germline ends. The germline V gene encodes CDR1 SNHLY and CDR2 FYNNEI. The CDR3 loop spans 13 amino acids. CDR3 residues: CASWAGSYYGYTF. DNA for the CDR3: TGTGCCAGCTGGGCAGGGAGCTACTATGGCTACACCTTC. The full variable domain, completed using reference TRBV2 and TRBJ1-2, is EPEVTQTPSHQVTQMGQEVILRCVPISNHLYFYWYRQILGQKVEFLVSFYNNEISEKSEIFDDQFSVERPDGSNFTLKIRSTKLEDSAMYFCASWAGSYYGYTFGSGTRLTVV.

This clonotype was seen many times. The chain uses TRBV12-3 or TRBV12-4 and TRBJ2-7, with TRBD2 matching 11 bases. This CDR3 spans 15 amino acids. Trimming removed 6 bases from V and 1 base from J; junction bases left unmatched: 5. This chain's CDR3 is CASRPTSGSSYEQYF. Here the CDR3 DNA reads TGTGCCAGCAGGCCAACTAGCGGGAGTTCCTACGAGCAGTACTTC.

This clonotype was recorded many times. CDR3 region: CASSPLTDEAFF. CDR3 nucleotides: TGTGCCAGCTCACCCTTGACAGATGAAGCTTTCTTT. The chain couples TRBV18 to TRBJ1-1, with D maybe TRBD1 (5 bases). V lost 3 bases, J lost 7 bases, and 9 bases lay in between. The germline V gene has CDR1 KGHSH and CDR2 LQKENI. CDR3 size: 12 residues. Full variable domain (missing parts from reference TRBV18 and TRBJ1-1): NAGVMQNPRHLVRRRGQEARLRCSPMKGHSHVYWYRQLPEEGLKFMVYLQKENIIDESGMPKERFSAEFPKEGPSILRIQQVVRGDSAAYFCASSPLTDEAFFGQGTRLTVV.

There are many counts of this clonotype. This rearrangement joins TRBV20-1 to TRBJ1-1; D perhaps matches TRBD1 (5 bases). The CDR3 loop spans 13 amino acids. Trimming cost V 2 bases and J 0 bases, with 7 bases left between them. CDR1 is DFQATT and CDR2 is SNEGSKA in the germline V gene (reference sequence). The CDR3 sequence is CSARRGMNTEAFF. CDR3 nucleotide sequence: TGCAGTGCTAGACGGGGGATGAACACTGAAGCTTTCTTT.

This clonotype was recorded at least ten times. The chain links TRBV12-3 or TRBV12-4 to TRBJ2-1, with 7 bases fitting TRBD2. This CDR3 region has 16 residues. Trimming removed 5 bases from V and 3 bases from J; junction bases left unmatched: 10. Here the CDR3 reads CASSAVGGINYNEQFF. CDR3 bases: TGTGCCAGCAGTGCCGTGGGGGGGATCAACTACAATGAGCAGTTCTTC.

This clonotype was counted many times. The chain is built from TRBV5-1 and TRBJ2-1; 10 bases match TRBD2. The CDR3 has 15 residues. The V gene end was trimmed by 4 bases and the J gene end by 3 bases; junction bases not matched to a gene: 4. Germline V gene sequence: CDR1 SGHRS, CDR2 YFSETQ. CDR3 sequence reads: CASSTTSGVYNEQFF. DNA of the CDR3: TGCGCCAGCAGCACTACTAGCGGGGTCTACAATGAGCAGTTCTTC.

This clonotype was seen a few times. The chain couples TRBV30 to TRBJ2-1, with a tentative D call TRBD2 (6 bases). V lost 3 bases, J lost 10 bases, and 10 bases lay in between. Per germline, CDR1 GTSNPN and CDR2 SVGIG (reference sequence). This CDR3 region has 11 residues. Written as DNA, the CDR3 is TGTGCCTGGAGGCGGGATCACGAGCAGTTCTTC. Translated: CAWRRDHEQFF. Filled out from reference TRBV30 and TRBJ2-1, the complete variable domain reads SQTIHQWPATLVQPVGSPLSLECTVEGTSNPNLYWYRQAAGRGLQLLFYSVGIGQISSEVPQNLSASRPQDRQFILSSKKLLLSDSGFYLCAWRRDHEQFFGPGTRLTVL.

On this clonotype: Given a much more abundant clone one base away, this may be a read error. CDR3 nucleotide sequence: TGTGCCAGCAGTGAAATTTCCCAGGGCGAAGGGGAGCTGCTTTTT. Its translation: CASSEISQGEGELLF. The chain links TRBV2 to TRBJ2-2; D possibly matches TRBD1 or TRBD2 (5 bases each). Germline loops: CDR1 SNHLY, CDR2 FYNNEI. This CDR3 is built from 15 residues.

This clonotype was seen many times. V gene TRBV14 combines with J gene TRBJ2-1; D gene unclear. Per the germline V gene, CDR1 is SGHDN and CDR2 is FVKESK. The V and J ends lost 0 bases and 13 bases respectively, with 13 bases between them. CDR3 size: 13 residues. The CDR3 protein is CASSQDYTPRQFF. CDR3 nucleotide sequence: TGTGCCAGCAGCCAAGATTACACACCTAGACAGTTCTTC. Supplemented by reference TRBV14 and TRBJ2-1, the full variable domain reads EAGVTQFPSHSVIEKGQTVTLRCDPISGHDNLYWYRRVMGKEIKFLLHFVKESKQDESGMPNNRFLAERTGGTYSTLKVQPAELEDSGVYFCASSQDYTPRQFFGPGTRLTVL.